One sample yielded the 15 T cell receptor beta chains listed below, sequenced in a study of cytomegalovirus exposure and HLA in healthy donors. Primers: 60 Vbeta forward and 13 Jbeta reverse. TCRdb keeps only in-frame clones here, not all; method: immunoSEQ multiplex PCR. The sample has around 160,000 clones, just over 75% seen once. What was sequenced was PBMCs. All receptors derive from a woman between 40 and 50 years old in good health and CMV-seronegative.

This clone was counted a single time. This chain uses TRBV7-9 with TRBJ2-1, with 10 bases aligning to TRBD2. Germline lookup yields CDR1 SEHNR and CDR2 FQNEAQ (reference sequence). V dropped 3 bases and J dropped 3; count of bases not matched to a gene: 5. This CDR3 spans 16 amino acids. CDR3 region: CASSFWSGRGYNEQFF. Written as DNA, the CDR3 is TGTGCCAGCAGCTTCTGGAGCGGGAGGGGCTACAATGAGCAGTTCTTC.

This clone was observed a single time. CDR3 in DNA: TGTGCCAGCACGCGAGGGACTGAGGAAGAGACCCAGTACTTC. Its protein is CASTRGTEEETQYF. J is TRBJ2-5 and V is TRBV6-1; the D gene is possibly TRBD2 (6 bases). V lost 7 bases and J lost 3, with 15 bases in between. The germline CDR1 and CDR2 sequences are MNHNS and SASEGT. This CDR3 has 14 amino acids.

The genes are TRBV5-1 and TRBJ2-7; D is undetermined. Trimming left V 0 bases short and J 6 bases short, with 10 bases between. Germline V gene data show CDR1 as SGHRS and CDR2 as YFSETQ. The CDR3 is 13 residues long. The CDR3 region is CASSLVDGFEQYF. In DNA, the CDR3 is TGCGCCAGCAGCTTGGTTGATGGCTTCGAGCAGTACTTC.

This clone was seen once. The chain is built from TRBV6-1 and TRBJ2-5; TRBD2 matches 11 bases. V gave up 3 bases and J gave up 4 bases; unmatched junction bases: 10. This CDR3 comprises 17 residues. In germline, CDR1 is MNHNS, CDR2 SASEGT. The chain's CDR3 is CASSDLGLAGGRETQYF. CDR3 coding DNA: TGTGCCAGCAGTGATTTAGGGCTAGCGGGAGGAAGAGAGACCCAGTACTTC.

The chain links TRBV25-1 to TRBJ1-1, with 9 bases that match TRBD1. With V trimmed by 5 bases and J by 4 bases, 5 bases remained unmatched. The CDR3 spans 14 residues. CDR1 is MGHDK, CDR2 SYGVNS, per germline. The CDR3 sequence is CASSLTGGSTEAFF. The CDR3 bases are TGTGCCAGCAGTTTAACAGGGGGCAGCACTGAAGCTTTCTTT.

This chain uses TRBV19 with TRBJ2-7, with 10 bases aligning to TRBD1. The CDR3 sequence is 15 residues long. Germline assignment: CDR1 LNHDA and CDR2 SQIVND (reference sequence). With V trimmed by 5 bases and J by 3 bases, 7 bases remained unmatched. CDR3 DNA sequence: TGTGCCAGTAGTTTTAAGACAGGGGGCAGCTACGAGCAGTACTTC. Its protein product is CASSFKTGGSYEQYF. Based on the CDR3 plus reference TRBV19 and TRBJ2-7, the full variable domain is DGGITQSPKYLFRKEGQNVTLSCEQNLNHDAMYWYRQDPGQGLRLIYYSQIVNDFQKGDIAEGYSVSREKKESFPLTVTSAQKNPTAFYLCASSFKTGGSYEQYFGPGTRLTVT.

The rearrangement joins TRBV16 to TRBJ1-5; perhaps TRBD1 as D (5 bases). The V end was cut by 1 base, the J end by 5 bases, with 12 bases between. Germline V CDR1 and CDR2: KGHSY, FQNENV. There are 15 residues in the CDR3. In nucleotides, the CDR3 is TGTGCCAGCAGCCAATACGCAGGGTGGGATCAGCCCCAGCATTTT. It translates to CASSQYAGWDQPQHF.

This rearrangement joins TRBV2 to TRBJ2-7, with D possibly TRBD2 on 6 matching bases. Trimming removed 0 bases at V and 6 bases at J, with 18 bases between. Germline V gene lookup returns CDR1 SNHLY and CDR2 FYNNEI. The CDR3 has 16 amino acids. The CDR3 coding sequence is TGTGCCAGCAGTGAAGCGCTCTGGCAAGTGGAGGGCGAGCAGTACTTC. This gives the protein CASSEALWQVEGEQYF. The full variable domain, rest sourced from reference TRBV2 and TRBJ2-7, is EPEVTQTPSHQVTQMGQEVILRCVPISNHLYFYWYRQILGQKVEFLVSFYNNEISEKSEIFDDQFSVERPDGSNFTLKIRSTKLEDSAMYFCASSEALWQVEGEQYFGPGTRLTVT.

The rearrangement uses TRBV12-5 and TRBJ2-5, with 9 bases fitting TRBD2. Germline V gives CDR1 LGHNT, CDR2 FRNRAP. This CDR3 comprises 14 residues. V was pared by 6 bases and J by 1 base, with 3 bases of the junction left unmatched. CDR3: CASGLTSGQETQYF. The CDR3 DNA reads TGTGCTAGTGGACTGACTAGCGGCCAAGAGACCCAGTACTTC.

The gene calls are TRBV5-1 and TRBJ1-1; a weak D match, TRBD1 (6 bases). This CDR3 has 14 residues. The germline CDR1 and CDR2 sequences are SGHRS and YFSETQ. The V and J ends lost 4 bases and 6 bases respectively, with 16 bases between them. The CDR3, as DNA: TGCGCCAGCAGCATGACAGGTGGGTCCCCTGAAGCTTTCTTT. Protein sequence: CASSMTGGSPEAFF. The entire variable domain, with the rest obtained from reference TRBV5-1 and TRBJ1-1, is as follows: KAGVTQTPRYLIKTRGQQVTLSCSPISGHRSVSWYQQTPGQGLQFLFEYFSETQRNKGNFPGRFSGRQFSNSRSEMNVSTLELGDSALYLCASSMTGGSPEAFFGQGTRLTVV.

The chain carries TRBV14 and TRBJ1-1; unclear D gene. The germline V gene has CDR1 SGHDN and CDR2 FVKESK. V was clipped by 3 bases and J by 0 bases, with 5 bases between them. This CDR3 comprises 13 residues. The CDR3 nucleotides read TGTGCCAGCAGCCAGGCCCTGAACACTGAAGCTTTCTTT. Translated: CASSQALNTEAFF.

This clone was seen a handful of times. The V and J genes are TRBV28 and TRBJ2-1; 8 bases map to TRBD2. Trimming cost V 6 bases and J 5 bases; bases outside gene matches: 6. The CDR3 runs 14 residues. Germline loops: CDR1 MDHEN, CDR2 SYDVKM. As DNA, the CDR3 is TGTGCCAGCAGCCTTCCCGGGGGGGACAATGAGCAGTTCTTC. This codes for CASSLPGGDNEQFF.

The rearrangement uses TRBV2 and TRBJ1-5, with a weak D call TRBD1 (6 bases). The CDR3 spans 14 residues. Germline V gene data show CDR1 as SNHLY and CDR2 as FYNNEI. Trimming shortened V by 5 bases and J by 1 base, and 9 bases separated the two germline ends. The CDR3: CASSRTVSNQPQHF. The CDR3 DNA is TGTGCCAGCAGTCGGACAGTGAGCAATCAGCCCCAGCATTTT.

The CDR3 spells CASSPRLAGVNEQFF. The CDR3 region has the DNA TGTGCCAGCAGCCCAAGACTAGCGGGGGTCAATGAGCAGTTCTTC. V and J are TRBV7-3 and TRBJ2-1, with 12 bases that match TRBD2. Germline CDR1 is SGHTA and CDR2 is FQGTGA. The CDR3 covers 15 residues. Losses at the gene ends were 5 bases for V and 6 bases for J; bases not matched to a gene: 5.

The chain recombines TRBV10-3 with TRBJ2-7, with 7 bases lining up with TRBD2. The CDR3 is 13 residues long. Germline values: CDR1 ENHRY, CDR2 SYGVKD. V shed 6 bases and J 2 bases; nucleotides not matched to a gene: 4. The CDR3 protein is CAIRREWTYEQYF. DNA for the CDR3: TGTGCCATCAGGCGGGAGTGGACCTACGAGCAGTACTTC.